This TCR beta chain was identified during a study of T cell responses to AZD1222 COVID-19 vaccine. Here immunoSEQ multiplex PCR was the method, and the copy in TCRdb shows in-frame clones only, minus some. Among about 97,000 clones listed, around nine tenths were seen once. The specimen comprised peripheral blood, sampled on day 0 of AZD1222 vaccination. The source of this sequence is an adult in good health.

The CDR3 nucleotides are TGTGCCAGCTTTCTACGACAGGGAAGGGTGGCAGATACGCAGTATTTT. This translates into CASFLRQGRVADTQYF. This chain uses TRBV18 with TRBJ2-3, with 7 bases fitting TRBD1. V lost 7 bases and J lost 4; bases outside the gene matches: 14. The CDR3 runs 16 residues. Germline lookup yields CDR1 KGHSH and CDR2 LQKENI. Variable domain in full (rest from reference TRBV18 and TRBJ2-3): NAGVMQNPRHLVRRRGQEARLRCSPMKGHSHVYWYRQLPEEGLKFMVYLQKENIIDESGMPKERFSAEFPKEGPSILRIQQVVRGDSAAYFCASFLRQGRVADTQYFGPGTRLTVL.